These 10 T cell receptor beta chains were all obtained from the same sample, sequenced in a study of T-cell reconstitution after alpha-beta-depleted transplantation in children. The TCRbeta library was prepared with unique molecular identifiers. TCRdb recomputed calls from the PCR reads with MiXCR, one row per CDR3 protein. In the table there are about 610,000 distinct CDR3 sequences, roughly a quarter of which are singletons. This material consisted of PBMCs, taken before TCRalphabeta/CD19-depleted stem cell transplant. These receptors all stem from a boy younger than two with Wiskott-Aldrich syndrome, due to receive a stem cell transplant.

This clonotype was counted between two and nine times. The chain is built from TRBV7-6 and TRBJ2-2; TRBD1 matches at 7 bases. The CDR3 loop spans 14 amino acids. CDR1 is SGHVS and CDR2 is FNYEAQ in the germline V gene. The V segment lost 5 bases and the J segment 5 bases; nucleotides outside the gene matches: 5. The DNA for the CDR3 is TGTGCCAGCAGCGAGGAGACAGGGACCGGGGAGCTGTTTTTT. Its protein is CASSEETGTGELFF.

This clonotype was seen a few times. V usage is TRBV5-1 and J usage is TRBJ2-3; 11 positions match TRBD2. V gave up 4 bases and J gave up 6 bases; unmatched junction bases: 10. CDR3 length: 16 residues. Germline V gene data show CDR1 as SGHRS and CDR2 as YFSETQ. The CDR3 DNA follows: TGCGCCAGCAGCCCACGAACTAGCGGGAGCTTGGATACGCAGTATTTT. Protein: CASSPRTSGSLDTQYF. The full variable domain, with the rest looked up from reference TRBV5-1 and TRBJ2-3, is KAGVTQTPRYLIKTRGQQVTLSCSPISGHRSVSWYQQTPGQGLQFLFEYFSETQRNKGNFPGRFSGRQFSNSRSEMNVSTLELGDSALYLCASSPRTSGSLDTQYFGPGTRLTVL.

The V and J genes are TRBV7-2 and TRBJ2-5, with D tentatively TRBD2 (6 bases). V lost 3 bases and J 0 bases, leaving 11 bases between the germline ends. The CDR3 runs to 15 residues. CDR1 is SGHTA, CDR2 FQGNSA, per germline. The CDR3: CASSFRRDYQETQYF. The CDR3 DNA sequence: TGTGCCAGCAGCTTTCGTCGGGACTACCAAGAGACCCAGTACTTC.

The chain has TRBV5-5 and TRBJ1-1; TRBD1 aligns across 12 bases. Unmatched junction bases numbered 7, after V lost 1 base and J lost 3 bases. Looked up from germline, CDR1 is SGHKS and CDR2 is YYEKEE (reference sequence). The length of the CDR3 is 17 residues. CDR3 nucleotide sequence: TGTGCCAGCAGCTTGTCCGGGACAGGGGGCGCGGACACTGAAGCTTTCTTT. It specifies CASSLSGTGGADTEAFF.

The V and J genes are TRBV12-3 or TRBV12-4 and TRBJ2-2, with 8 bases fitting TRBD2. This CDR3 is 17 amino acids long. With V trimmed by 6 bases and J by 7 bases, 16 bases remained unmatched. CDR3 sequence: CASRTGWSGSRDGELFF. In DNA form, the CDR3 reads TGTGCCAGCAGGACCGGGTGGAGCGGGAGTCGGGACGGGGAGCTGTTTTTT.

The rearrangement links TRBV7-6 to TRBJ2-2; 7 positions match TRBD1. This CDR3 is built from 14 residues. Per germline, CDR1 SGHVS and CDR2 FNYEAQ. Trimming removed 1 base from V and 8 bases from J; junction bases left unmatched: 4. The CDR3 is CASSLDRGSGELFF. DNA of the CDR3: TGTGCCAGCAGCTTAGACAGGGGTTCGGGGGAGCTGTTTTTT.

This clonotype was counted between two and nine times. The chain uses TRBV20-1 and TRBJ2-1; 11 bases map to TRBD1. The germline gives CDR1 DFQATT, CDR2 SNEGSKA (reference sequence). The V and J ends lost 4 bases and 8 bases, in that order; junction bases with no gene match: 7. The CDR3 totals 14 residues. This CDR3 reads CSATRDRGFYEQFF. The CDR3 DNA is TGCAGTGCTACCCGGGACAGGGGGTTCTATGAGCAGTTCTTC.

This clonotype was seen a handful of times. This sequence joins TRBV6-5 and TRBJ1-2; possible D gene TRBD1, 5 bases. CDR3 length equals 14 residues. CDR1 and CDR2 (germline): MNHEY, SVGAGI. Trimming removed 2 bases at V and 5 bases at J, with 12 bases between. For the CDR3, the DNA is TGTGCCAGCAGTTACCACAGGCTCCGGTATGGCTACACCTTC. It yields the protein CASSYHRLRYGYTF.

This clonotype came up a few times. V and J are TRBV29-1 and TRBJ2-1; TRBD2 might be the D (5 bases). This CDR3 has 14 residues. The germline V gene encodes CDR1 SQVTM and CDR2 ANQGSEA. V was trimmed by 3 bases and J by 9 bases, leaving 18 bases between them. CDR3 residues: CSVDGGPMGSEQFF. Here the CDR3 DNA reads TGCAGCGTTGACGGCGGGCCTATGGGTAGTGAGCAGTTCTTC.

The chain carries TRBV27 and TRBJ2-1, with 8 bases matching TRBD2. J was trimmed by 5 bases and V by 1 base; bases with no gene match: 4. CDR1 MNHEY and CDR2 SMNVEV come from the germline V gene (reference sequence). The CDR3 sequence is 15 residues long. CDR3 bases: TGTGCCAGCAGTTTATACACTAGCGGTCACAATGAGCAGTTCTTC. It codes for CASSLYTSGHNEQFF.